This T cell receptor (beta chain) appears in the sequencing data of a study of human thymus T cells. Broader study findings: Highly overlapping thymic repertoires in unrelated individuals were reported by related research. The authors found apparently biased V and J gene usage in thymic and blood repertoires.

Corrective cardiac surgery supplied the resected thymus tissue. Remarks on this clone: Antigen: not known.

Here immunoSEQ multiplex PCR was the method, and the copy in TCRdb shows in-frame clones only, minus some. Of some 120,000 clones in the sample, approximately 96% were seen once. Germline CDR1 is SEHNR and CDR2 is FQNEAQ (reference sequence). The CDR3 is made up of 16 amino acids. V shed 7 bases and J 3 bases; nucleotides not matched to a gene: 8. This TCR was sampled from a boy in the first two years of life with a congenital heart defect but otherwise immunologically healthy. The specimen was thymus tissue. The V and J genes are TRBV7-9 and TRBJ1-4; 10 nucleotides match TRBD1. The CDR3 protein is CASTKTGGASNEKLFF. The DNA for the CDR3 is TGTGCCAGCACCAAGACAGGGGGCGCGTCTAATGAAAAACTGTTTTTT. Full variable domain (remainder filled in from reference TRBV7-9 and TRBJ1-4): DTGVSQNPRHKITKRGQNVTFRCDPISEHNRLYWYRQTLGQGPEFLTYFQNEAQLEKSRLLSDRFSAERPKGSFSTLEIQRTEQGDSAMYLCASTKTGGASNEKLFFGSGTQLSVL.